This entry lists 4 T cell receptor beta chains sequenced from one sample in a study of T cell responses to AZD1222 COVID-19 vaccine (dated by TCRdb to the early 2020s). To prepare the library, the immunoSEQ multiplex PCR assay was applied. The immuneACCESS repertoire file appears here via TCRdb, limited to in-frame rearrangements. These files lack a portion of the clones; in checked studies, under half of the deficit traces to unresolved V genes, and the cause of the others is not known. For this sample there are a few hundred thousand clones; approximately 93% appear just once. Together, the top ten hold around 0.5% of the sample. In light of the paper, this sample's time point label describes: baseline before first vaccination. This specimen was peripheral blood, taken on day 0 of AZD1222 vaccination. These receptors all stem from an adult in good health.

The chain links TRBV9 to TRBJ2-3; 13 bases map to TRBD2. This CDR3 has 18 residues. Unmatched junction bases numbered 8, after V lost 4 bases and J lost 0 bases. CDR1 and CDR2 from the germline V gene are SGDLS and YYNGEE. CDR3 loop: CASSPSGTSGASTDTQYF. The CDR3 DNA reads TGTGCCAGCAGCCCTAGTGGGACTAGCGGGGCTAGCACAGATACGCAGTATTTT.

This clone was detected only once. V and J are TRBV2 and TRBJ2-2, with 8 bases that match TRBD2. Germline assignment: CDR1 SNHLY and CDR2 FYNNEI. The CDR3 totals 16 residues. V was clipped by 6 bases and J by 0 bases; unmatched bases: 6. CDR3 region: CASRWMGLANTGELFF. The CDR3 bases are TGTGCCAGCAGGTGGATGGGACTAGCGAACACCGGGGAGCTGTTTTTT. The full variable domain, its missing parts supplied by reference TRBV2 and TRBJ2-2, is EPEVTQTPSHQVTQMGQEVILRCVPISNHLYFYWYRQILGQKVEFLVSFYNNEISEKSEIFDDQFSVERPDGSNFTLKIRSTKLEDSAMYFCASRWMGLANTGELFFGEGSRLTVL.

Comment on this clone: The junction departs from germline at one end; a sequencing error may be responsible. This chain links TRBV5-1 with TRBJ1-4, with 8 bases lining up with TRBD1. The germline CDR1 and CDR2 sequences are SGHRS and YFSETQ. This CDR3 region has 14 residues. In DNA form, the CDR3 reads TGCGTCAGCAGCGCCGGACAGGGAGGTGAAAAACTGTTTTTT. Translation gives CVSSAGQGGEKLFF.

The rearrangement joins TRBV19 to TRBJ1-4; 12 bases match TRBD1. V was clipped by 6 bases and J by 8 bases; unmatched bases: 10. This CDR3 comprises 16 residues. Germline V CDR1 and CDR2: LNHDA, SQIVND (reference sequence). CDR3 sequence reads: CASRRGTGGQGEKLFF. CDR3 in DNA: TGTGCCAGTAGGCGCGGGACAGGGGGCCAAGGGGAAAAACTGTTTTTT.